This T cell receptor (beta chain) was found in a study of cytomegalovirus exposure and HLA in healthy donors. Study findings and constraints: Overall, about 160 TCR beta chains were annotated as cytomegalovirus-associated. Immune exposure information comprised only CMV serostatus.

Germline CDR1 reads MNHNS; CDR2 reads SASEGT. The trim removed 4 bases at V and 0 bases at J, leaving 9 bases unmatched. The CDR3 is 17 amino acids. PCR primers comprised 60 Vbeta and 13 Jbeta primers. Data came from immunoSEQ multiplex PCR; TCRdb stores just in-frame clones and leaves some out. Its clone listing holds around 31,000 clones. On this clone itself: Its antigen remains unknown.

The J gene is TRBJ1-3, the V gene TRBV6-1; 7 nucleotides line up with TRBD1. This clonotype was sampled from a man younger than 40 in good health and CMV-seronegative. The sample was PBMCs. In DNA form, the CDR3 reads TGTGCCAGCAGTGCAAGGAAGGGGGCTGTCTCTGGAAACACCATATATTTT. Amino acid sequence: CASSARKGAVSGNTIYF.